This T cell receptor (beta chain) is from a study of T cell changes during pregnancy in multiple sclerosis. The CDR3 is 15 residues long. From germline, CDR1 is ENHRY and CDR2 SYGVKD. V lost 0 bases to trimming and J lost 4 bases; unmatched junction nucleotides: 6. Some clones are missing from TCRdb's copy, which holds only in-frame ones; the method was immunoSEQ multiplex PCR. This repertoire shows tens of thousands of clones, more than 90% found once; its top ten account for roughly 1.3%. The input for sequencing was peripheral blood, taken in the second trimester of pregnancy. J is TRBJ2-7 and V is TRBV10-3; TRBD2 matches 7 bases. The sequence derives from a female donor with multiple sclerosis, enrolled in a pregnancy study. The DNA of the CDR3 is TGTGCCATCAGTGAGTCAAGGCAGGGAGGGTACGAGCAGTACTTC. This translates into CAISESRQGGYEQYF.